This T cell receptor (beta chain) emerged from a study of T-cell reconstitution after alpha-beta-depleted transplantation in children. Study outcomes and limitations: Diversity of TCRbeta at day 60 was high in some patients, arising from surviving recipient T cells and thymic progenitors.

A note on this clonotype: Its target is not known.

TCRbeta library construction was performed incorporating unique molecular identifiers. TCRdb redid the calling of the PCR reads with MiXCR, one entry per CDR3 protein. The data show about 980,000 distinct CDR3 sequences, 25% to 35% seen once. The sequenced sample was PBMCs, mostly from graft donor cells, obtained 360 days after TCRalphabeta/CD19-depleted stem cell transplant. The receptor was isolated from a boy in the first two years of life who had a stem cell transplant for SCID, so the T cells may come from the graft donor.

This chain's CDR3 is CASKGPGEKLFF. The CDR3 DNA reads as TGTGCCAGCAAGGGGCCGGGTGAAAAACTGTTTTTT. The rearrangement joins TRBV2 to TRBJ1-4; possible D gene TRBD1, 5 bases. Germline V gives CDR1 SNHLY, CDR2 FYNNEI. The CDR3 totals 12 residues. V was pared by 7 bases and J by 7 bases, with 10 bases between.